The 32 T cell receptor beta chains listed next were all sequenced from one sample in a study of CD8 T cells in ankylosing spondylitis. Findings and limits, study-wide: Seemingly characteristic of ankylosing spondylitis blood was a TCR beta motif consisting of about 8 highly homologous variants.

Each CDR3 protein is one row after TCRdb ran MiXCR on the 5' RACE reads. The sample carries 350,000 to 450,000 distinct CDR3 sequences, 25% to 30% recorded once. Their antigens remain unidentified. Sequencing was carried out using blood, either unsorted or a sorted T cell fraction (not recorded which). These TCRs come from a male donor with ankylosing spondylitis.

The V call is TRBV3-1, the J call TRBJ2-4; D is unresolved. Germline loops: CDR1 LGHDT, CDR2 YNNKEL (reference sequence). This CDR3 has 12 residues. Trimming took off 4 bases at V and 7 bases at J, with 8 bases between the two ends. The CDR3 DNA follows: TGTGCCAGCAGCCCGAACGGTAACATTCAGTACTTC. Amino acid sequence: CASSPNGNIQYF.

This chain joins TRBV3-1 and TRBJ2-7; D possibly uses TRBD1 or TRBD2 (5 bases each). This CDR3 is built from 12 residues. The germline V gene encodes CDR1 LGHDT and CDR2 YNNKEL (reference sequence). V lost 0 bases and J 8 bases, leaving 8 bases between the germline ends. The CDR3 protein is CASSQDRGQQYV. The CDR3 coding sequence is TGTGCCAGCAGCCAAGATCGGGGACAGCAGTACGTC.

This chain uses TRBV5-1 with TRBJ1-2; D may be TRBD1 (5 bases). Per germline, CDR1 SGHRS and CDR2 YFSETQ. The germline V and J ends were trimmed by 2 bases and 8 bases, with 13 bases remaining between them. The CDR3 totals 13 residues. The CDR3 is CASSFTAQGGYTF. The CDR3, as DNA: TGCGCCAGCAGCTTCACGGCCCAGGGAGGCTACACCTTC.

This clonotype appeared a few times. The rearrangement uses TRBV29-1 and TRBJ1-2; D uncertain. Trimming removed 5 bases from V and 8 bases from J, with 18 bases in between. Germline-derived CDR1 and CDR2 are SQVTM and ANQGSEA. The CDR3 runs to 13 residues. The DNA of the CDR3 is TGCAGCGTTTTAGGCTCGGCCGCAACAGGCTACACCTTC. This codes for CSVLGSAATGYTF.

DNA of the CDR3: TGCGCCAGCGCCTTCGAGGGCAGGGGCCACAATGAGCAGTTCTTC. It is translated as CASAFEGRGHNEQFF. The chain has TRBV5-1 and TRBJ2-1, with D perhaps TRBD1 (6 bases). V lost 7 bases to trimming and J lost 5 bases, with 19 bases between them. CDR3 length: 15 residues. The germline V gene encodes CDR1 SGHRS and CDR2 YFSETQ.

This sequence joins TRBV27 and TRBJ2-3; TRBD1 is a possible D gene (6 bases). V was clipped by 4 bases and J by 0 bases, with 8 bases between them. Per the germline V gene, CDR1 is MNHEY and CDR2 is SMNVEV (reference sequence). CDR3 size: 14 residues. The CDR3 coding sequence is TGTGCCAGCAGTTACAGGGATAGCACAGATACGCAGTATTTT. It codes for CASSYRDSTDTQYF.

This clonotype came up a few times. The CDR3 is CASSLGYNSNQPQHF. The CDR3 region has the DNA TGCGCCAGCAGCTTGGGTTATAATAGCAATCAGCCCCAGCATTTT. This chain connects TRBV5-1 to TRBJ1-5; D not resolved. The CDR3 consists of 15 residues. V gave up 0 bases and J gave up 0 bases, with 7 bases separating them. CDR1 is SGHRS and CDR2 is YFSETQ in the germline V gene.

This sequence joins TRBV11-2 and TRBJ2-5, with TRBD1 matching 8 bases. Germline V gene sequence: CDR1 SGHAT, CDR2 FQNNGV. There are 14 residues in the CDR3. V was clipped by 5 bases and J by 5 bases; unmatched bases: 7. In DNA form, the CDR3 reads TGTGCCAGCAGCCCTACAGGGGGTTGGGAGACCCAGTACTTC. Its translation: CASSPTGGWETQYF.

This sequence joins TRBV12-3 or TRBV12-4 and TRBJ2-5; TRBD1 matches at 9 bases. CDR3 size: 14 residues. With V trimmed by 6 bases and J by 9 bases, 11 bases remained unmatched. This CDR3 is CASSTGGAFLAQYF. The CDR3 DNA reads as TGTGCCAGCAGCACAGGGGGCGCATTCTTGGCCCAGTACTTC.

The CDR3 nucleotides read TGTGCCAGCAGTAGTGTGGGTGAGCAGTTCTTC. Amino acid sequence: CASSSVGEQFF. The V gene is TRBV12-3 or TRBV12-4, the J gene TRBJ2-1; D is ambiguous. V was pared by 5 bases and J by 9 bases, with 8 bases between. CDR3 length: 11 amino acids.

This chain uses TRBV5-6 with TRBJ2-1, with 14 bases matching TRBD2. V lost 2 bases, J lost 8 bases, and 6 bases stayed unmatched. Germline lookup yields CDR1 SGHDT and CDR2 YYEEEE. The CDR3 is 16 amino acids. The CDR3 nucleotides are TGTGCCAGCAGCTTCCGACTAGCGGGAGGGGGTGATGAGCAGTTCTTC. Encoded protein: CASSFRLAGGGDEQFF. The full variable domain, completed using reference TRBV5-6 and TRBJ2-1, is DAGVTQSPTHLIKTRGQQVTLRCSPKSGHDTVSWYQQALGQGPQFIFQYYEEEERQRGNFPDRFSGHQFPNYSSELNVNALLLGDSALYLCASSFRLAGGGDEQFFGPGTRLTVL.

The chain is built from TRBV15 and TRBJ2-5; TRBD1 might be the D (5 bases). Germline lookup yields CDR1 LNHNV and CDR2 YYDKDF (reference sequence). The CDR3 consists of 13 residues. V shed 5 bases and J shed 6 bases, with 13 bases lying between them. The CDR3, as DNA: TGTGCCACCAGCCTCCGGCAGGGCCAGACCCAGTACTTC. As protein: CATSLRQGQTQYF. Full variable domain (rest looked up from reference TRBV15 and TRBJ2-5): DAMVIQNPRYQVTQFGKPVTLSCSQTLNHNVMYWYQQKSSQAPKLLFHYYDKDFNNEADTPDNFQSRRPNTSFCFLDIRSPGLGDTAMYLCATSLRQGQTQYFGPGTRLLVL.

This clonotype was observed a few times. The CDR3 protein is CASSPGQVGKTQYF. The CDR3 DNA is TGTGCCAGCAGCCCGGGGCAGGTCGGAAAGACCCAGTACTTC. The chain couples TRBV27 to TRBJ2-5; the D gene could be TRBD1 or TRBD2 (5 bases each). This CDR3 spans 14 amino acids. Per the germline V gene, CDR1 is MNHEY and CDR2 is SMNVEV (reference sequence). V gave up 6 bases and J gave up 6 bases, with 17 bases separating them.

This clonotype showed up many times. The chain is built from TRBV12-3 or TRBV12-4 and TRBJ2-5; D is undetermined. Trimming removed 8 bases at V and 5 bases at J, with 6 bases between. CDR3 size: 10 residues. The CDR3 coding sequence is TGTGCCAGCGGGTTTGAGACCCAGTACTTC. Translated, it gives CASGFETQYF.

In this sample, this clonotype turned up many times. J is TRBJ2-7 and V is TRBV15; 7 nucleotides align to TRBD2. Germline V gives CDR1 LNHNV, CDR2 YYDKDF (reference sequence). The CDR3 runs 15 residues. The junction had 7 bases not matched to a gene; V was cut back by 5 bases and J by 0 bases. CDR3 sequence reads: CATSPQRTSSYEQYV. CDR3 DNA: TGTGCCACCAGCCCCCAAAGGACTAGCTCCTACGAGCAGTACGTC.

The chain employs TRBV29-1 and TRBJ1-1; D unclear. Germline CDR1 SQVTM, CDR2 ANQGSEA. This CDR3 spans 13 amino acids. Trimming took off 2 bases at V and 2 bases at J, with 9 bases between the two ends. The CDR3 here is CSVEPHGNTEAFF. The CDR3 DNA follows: TGCAGCGTTGAACCGCACGGAAACACTGAAGCTTTCTTT.

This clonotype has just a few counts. The CDR3 spells CASSFKASPKQFF. CDR3 DNA: TGTGCCAGCAGCTTTAAAGCTTCCCCTAAGCAGTTCTTC. The genes are TRBV9 and TRBJ2-1; D unclear. This CDR3 is built from 13 residues. V was trimmed by 4 bases and J by 11 bases, leaving 16 bases between them. The germline gives CDR1 SGDLS, CDR2 YYNGEE.

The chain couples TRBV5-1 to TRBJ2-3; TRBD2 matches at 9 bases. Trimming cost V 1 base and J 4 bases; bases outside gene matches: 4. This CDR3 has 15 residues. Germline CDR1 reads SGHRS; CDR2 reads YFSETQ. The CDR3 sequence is CASSLPSGKADTQYF. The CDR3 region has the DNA TGCGCCAGCAGCTTGCCTAGCGGGAAAGCAGATACGCAGTATTTT.

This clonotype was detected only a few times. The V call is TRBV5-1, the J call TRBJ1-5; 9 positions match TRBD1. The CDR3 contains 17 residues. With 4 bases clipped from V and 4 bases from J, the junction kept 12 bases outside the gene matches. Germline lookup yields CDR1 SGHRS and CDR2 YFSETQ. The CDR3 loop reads CASSPGTGLRGNQPQHF. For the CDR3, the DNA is TGCGCCAGCAGCCCAGGGACAGGGTTGAGGGGAAATCAGCCCCAGCATTTT.

CDR3 residues: CATSDGAVGELFF. CDR3 nucleotide sequence: TGTGCCACCAGTGACGGGGCAGTCGGGGAGCTGTTTTTT. The J gene is TRBJ2-2, the V gene TRBV24-1; possibly TRBD1 or TRBD2 for D (5 bases each). Germline V gene sequence: CDR1 KGHDR, CDR2 SFDVKD. The V end lost 4 bases, the J end lost 7 bases, and 9 bases lay between the germline ends. The CDR3 length is 13 residues.

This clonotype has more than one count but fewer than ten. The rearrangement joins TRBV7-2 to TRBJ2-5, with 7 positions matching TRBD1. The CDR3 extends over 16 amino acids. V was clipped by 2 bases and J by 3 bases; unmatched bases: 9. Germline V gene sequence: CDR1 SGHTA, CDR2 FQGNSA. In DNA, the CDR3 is TGTGCCAGCAGCTTACATCCAGGGGGACCAGAAGAGACCCAGTACTTC. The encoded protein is CASSLHPGGPEETQYF.

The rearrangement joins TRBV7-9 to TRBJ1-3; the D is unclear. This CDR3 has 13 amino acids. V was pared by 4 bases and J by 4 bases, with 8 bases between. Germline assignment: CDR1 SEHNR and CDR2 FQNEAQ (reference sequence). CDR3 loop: CASSYTAGNTIYF. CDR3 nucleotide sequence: TGTGCCAGCAGCTACACTGCCGGAAACACCATATATTTT.

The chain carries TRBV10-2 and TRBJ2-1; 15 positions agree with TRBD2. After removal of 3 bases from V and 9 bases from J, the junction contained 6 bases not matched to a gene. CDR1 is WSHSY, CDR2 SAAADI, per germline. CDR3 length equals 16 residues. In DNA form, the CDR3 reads TGCGCCAGCAGTGAAGGACTAGCGGGAGGGCGGGCTGAGCAGTTCTTC. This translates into CASSEGLAGGRAEQFF.

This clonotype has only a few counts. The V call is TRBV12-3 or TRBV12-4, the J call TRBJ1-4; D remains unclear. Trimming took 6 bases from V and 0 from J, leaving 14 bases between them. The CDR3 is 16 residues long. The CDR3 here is CASSRTPPATNEKLFF. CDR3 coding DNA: TGTGCCAGCAGCCGGACCCCCCCGGCAACTAATGAAAAACTGTTTTTT.

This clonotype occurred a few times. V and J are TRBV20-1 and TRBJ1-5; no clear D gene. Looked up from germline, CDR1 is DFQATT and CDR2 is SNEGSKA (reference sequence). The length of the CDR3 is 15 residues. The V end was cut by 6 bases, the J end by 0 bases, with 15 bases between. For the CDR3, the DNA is TGCAGTGCCGCTAACATGGGGTATAGCAATCAGCCCCAGCATTTT. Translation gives CSAANMGYSNQPQHF.

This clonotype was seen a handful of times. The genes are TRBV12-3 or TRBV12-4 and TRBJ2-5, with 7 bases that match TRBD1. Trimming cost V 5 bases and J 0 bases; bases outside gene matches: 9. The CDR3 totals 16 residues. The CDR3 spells CASSRLQGSYQETQYF. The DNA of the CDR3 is TGTGCCAGCAGTCGTTTACAGGGGTCATACCAAGAGACCCAGTACTTC.

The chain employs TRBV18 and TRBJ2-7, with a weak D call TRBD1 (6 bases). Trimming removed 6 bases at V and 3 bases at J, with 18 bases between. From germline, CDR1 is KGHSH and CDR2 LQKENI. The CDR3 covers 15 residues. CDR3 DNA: TGTGCCAGCTCCCCGTACAGGGATCGTAGCTACGAGCAGTACTTC. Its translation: CASSPYRDRSYEQYF. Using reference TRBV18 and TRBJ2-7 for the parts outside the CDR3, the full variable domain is NAGVMQNPRHLVRRRGQEARLRCSPMKGHSHVYWYRQLPEEGLKFMVYLQKENIIDESGMPKERFSAEFPKEGPSILRIQQVVRGDSAAYFCASSPYRDRSYEQYFGPGTRLTVT.

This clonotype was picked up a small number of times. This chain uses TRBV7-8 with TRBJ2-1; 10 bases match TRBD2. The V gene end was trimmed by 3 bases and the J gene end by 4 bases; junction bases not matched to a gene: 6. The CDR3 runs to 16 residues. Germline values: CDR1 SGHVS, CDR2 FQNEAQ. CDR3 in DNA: TGTGCCAGCAGCTTGTTAGCGGGAGGCCATTACAATGAGCAGTTCTTC. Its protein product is CASSLLAGGHYNEQFF.

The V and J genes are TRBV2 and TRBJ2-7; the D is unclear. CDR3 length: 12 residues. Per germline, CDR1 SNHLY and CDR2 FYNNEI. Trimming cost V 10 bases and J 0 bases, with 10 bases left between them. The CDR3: CANSADSYEQYV. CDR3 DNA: TGTGCCAACTCGGCGGACTCCTACGAGCAGTACGTC.

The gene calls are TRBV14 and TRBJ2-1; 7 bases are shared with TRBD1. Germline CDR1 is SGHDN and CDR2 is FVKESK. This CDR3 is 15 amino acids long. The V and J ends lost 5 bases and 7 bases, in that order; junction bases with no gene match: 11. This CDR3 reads CASSRLGQVNNEQFF. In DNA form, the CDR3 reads TGTGCCAGCAGCAGGCTAGGACAGGTCAATAATGAGCAGTTCTTC.

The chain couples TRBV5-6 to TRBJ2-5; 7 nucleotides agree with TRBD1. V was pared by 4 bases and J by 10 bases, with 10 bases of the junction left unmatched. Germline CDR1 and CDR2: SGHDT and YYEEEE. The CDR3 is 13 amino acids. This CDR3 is CASSRTGRGDQYF. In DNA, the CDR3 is TGTGCCAGCAGCCGGACAGGTCGTGGGGACCAGTACTTC.

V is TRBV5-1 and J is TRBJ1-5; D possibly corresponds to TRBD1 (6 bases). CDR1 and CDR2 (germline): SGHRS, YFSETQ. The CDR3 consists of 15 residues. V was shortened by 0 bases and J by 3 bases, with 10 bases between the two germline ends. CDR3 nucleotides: TGCGCCAGCAGCTTGGTCGCAGGGGACAATCAGCCCCAGCATTTT. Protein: CASSLVAGDNQPQHF.